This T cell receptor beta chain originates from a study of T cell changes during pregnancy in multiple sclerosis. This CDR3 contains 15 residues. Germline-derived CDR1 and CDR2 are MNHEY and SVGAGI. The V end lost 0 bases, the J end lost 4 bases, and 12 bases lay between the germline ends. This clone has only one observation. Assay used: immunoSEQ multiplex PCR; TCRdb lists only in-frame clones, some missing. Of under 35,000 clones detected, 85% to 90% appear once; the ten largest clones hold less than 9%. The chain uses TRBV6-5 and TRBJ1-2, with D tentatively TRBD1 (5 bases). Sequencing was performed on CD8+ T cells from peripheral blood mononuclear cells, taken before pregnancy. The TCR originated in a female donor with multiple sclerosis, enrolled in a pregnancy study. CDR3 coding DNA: TGTGCCAGCAGTTACTCGGAGGGGTTACCCTATGGCTACACCTTC. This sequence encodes CASSYSEGLPYGYTF.